This TCR beta chain was recorded in a study of identifying expanded T cells in peripheral blood. This clone appeared a few times. Sequencing was performed with immunoSEQ multiplex PCR; in TCRdb, only in-frame clones are kept and a portion is missing. The table records roughly 90,000 clones, around 84% of them present only once. V lost 3 bases, J lost 7 bases, and 6 bases stayed unmatched. CDR3 length equals 14 residues. The germline V gene has CDR1 SEHNR and CDR2 FQNEAQ (reference sequence). The chain is built from TRBV7-9 and TRBJ1-1; 9 bases are shared with TRBD1. The sample was blood. The source is a person aged 18 to 70 in good health. DNA of the CDR3: TGTGCCAGCAGCTTCCTACAGGGGGCCGGTGAAGCTTTCTTT. Translation gives CASSFLQGAGEAFF.